What follows is one T cell receptor beta chain and its context. These data originate in a study of identical twins. TCRdb called the 5' RACE reads again in MiXCR, with one record for every CDR3 protein. The table includes 250,000 or so distinct CDR3 sequences, roughly 7.5% detected once. The CDR3 contains 14 residues. Trimming removed 6 bases at V and 8 bases at J, with 17 bases between. Germline CDR1 is MDHEN and CDR2 is SYDVKM. This same sample was also part of a study on yellow fever vaccine responses in identical twins.

The chain employs TRBV28 and TRBJ2-1; perhaps TRBD2 as D (5 bases). The clonotype comes from a woman aged 18-29 years in good health. The sequenced sample was CD8+ T cells sorted from blood. The CDR3 loop is CASSEDTKRDEQFF. CDR3 nucleotide sequence: TGTGCCAGCAGCGAAGATACTAAGAGGGATGAGCAGTTCTTC.